This T cell receptor beta chain stems from a study of blood T cell repertoires in COVID-19. Overall study: The study drew acute and convalescent COVID-19 samples from the United States, Italy and Spain.

J lost 2 bases, V lost 10 bases, and 3 bases had no gene match. CDR1 and CDR2 (germline): LNHDA, SQIVND (reference sequence). This CDR3 contains 13 residues. Measured with immunoSEQ multiplex PCR; TCRdb has only the in-frame clones, and not every one. The table includes about 150,000 clones, approximately 91% detected once. A few counts support this clone. Seattle patients were enrolled during active infection and followed longitudinally. The sequence derives from a man aged 18 to 30 with COVID-19, enrolled during active disease. The genes are TRBV19 and TRBJ2-2; 8 nucleotides line up with TRBD1. Input material: peripheral blood. The CDR3 region is CATQGENTGELFF. The DNA for the CDR3 is TGTGCCACACAGGGGGAAAACACCGGGGAGCTGTTTTTT. The full variable domain, in which reference TRBV19 and TRBJ2-2 provide the parts outside the CDR3, is DGGITQSPKYLFRKEGQNVTLSCEQNLNHDAMYWYRQDPGQGLRLIYYSQIVNDFQKGDIAEGYSVSREKKESFPLTVTSAQKNPTAFYLCATQGENTGELFFGEGSRLTVL.